A selection of T cell receptor beta chains follows, all from one sample in a study of cytomegalovirus exposure and HLA in healthy donors. TCRdb's table, derived via immunoSEQ multiplex PCR, lists solely in-frame clones and lacks some. The table has tens of thousands of clones, more than 70% seen once. Sequences were obtained from PBMCs. These receptors were collected from a man over 45 in good health and CMV-seropositive. CDR3s include the opening cysteine and the closing phenylalanine or tryptophan. D genes are given only for firm matches. Rows give clone size only sometimes, using once, few, many, or a class for an expanded clone.

TRBV5-4	TRBD2	once	TRBJ2-7	TGTGCCAGCAGTCTCTCGGGACTACACTCCTACGAGCAGTACTTC	CASSLSGLHSYEQYF
TRBV5-4	NA	NA	TRBJ2-1	TGTGCCAGCAGCCCCCCGGGGAAGCGCGTTAGCTCCTACAATGAGCAGTTCTTC	CASSPPGKRVSSYNEQFF
TRBV30	NA	NA	TRBJ1-2	TGTGCCTGGAGTGTAACAGACAGGTTGTATGGCTACACATTC	CAWSVTDRLYGYTF
TRBV28	TRBD1	few	TRBJ2-3	TGTGCCAGCAGTTTATCCCCCGGCAGGGGGACGCAGTATTTT	CASSLSPGRGTQYF
TRBV6-1	NA	once	TRBJ2-1	TGTGCCAGCAGTCGGACGTGGGGGGAGAATGAGCAGTTCTTC	CASSRTWGENEQFF
TRBV5-4	NA	NA	TRBJ1-5	TGTGCCAGCAGCGCCGGGATTTATCAGCCCCAGCATTTT	CASSAGIYQPQHF
TRBV19	TRBD2	NA	TRBJ2-1	TGTGCCAGTAGTAGAAGCGGGAGTTACAATGAGCAGTTCTTC	CASSRSGSYNEQFF
TRBV6-5	TRBD1	NA	TRBJ2-1	TGTGCCAGCAGGGGACAGGGGATTGGGGACAATGAGCAGTTCTTC	CASRGQGIGDNEQFF
TRBV9	NA	NA	TRBJ1-4	TGTGCCAGCAGCGTACGGGACTCACCGGCGGTTAATGAAAAACTGTTTTTT	CASSVRDSPAVNEKLFF
TRBV5-1	NA	NA	TRBJ2-2	TGCGCCAGCAGCTGGGGGGTTACCGGGGAGCTGTTTTTT	CASSWGVTGELFF
TRBV10-2	TRBD2	NA	TRBJ2-7	TGCGCCAGCAGGGTAGCGGGGGGCCAATCCTACGAGCAGTACTTC	CASRVAGGQSYEQYF
TRBV10-1	TRBD1	NA	TRBJ2-7	TGCGCCAGCAGTCGGACAGGTTCCTACGAGCAGTACTTC	CASSRTGSYEQYF
TRBV6-1	TRBD1	few	TRBJ1-2	TGTGCCAGCAGTGAAGTCCCAAGCCAGGGGGCGGAGGGCTACACCTTC	CASSEVPSQGAEGYTF
TRBV2	TRBD1	NA	TRBJ2-7	TGTGCCGGCGCCCGGGACAGGGACTCATACGAGCAGTACTTC	CAGARDRDSYEQYF
TRBV18	TRBD1	once	TRBJ2-7	TGTGCCAGCTCACCCCTGGGGACAGGCCTTAGCTCCTACGAGCAGTACTTC	CASSPLGTGLSSYEQYF
TRBV19	TRBD1	NA	TRBJ2-7	TGTGCCAGTACGGAACAGGGACAGTCCGGGTCCTACGAGCAGTACTTC	CASTEQGQSGSYEQYF
TRBV11-1	NA	NA	TRBJ2-7	TGTGCCAGCAGCCCCTCGGTCTTATCCTACGAGCAGTACTTC	CASSPSVLSYEQYF
TRBV18	TRBD2	NA	TRBJ2-7	TGTGCCAGCTCACCCGCTAGCGGGAACTCCTACGAGCAGTACTTC	CASSPASGNSYEQYF
TRBV18	NA	NA	TRBJ1-1	TGTGCCAGCTCAGCGCAGGGGAACACTGAAGCTTTCTTT	CASSAQGNTEAFF
TRBV28	TRBD1	NA	TRBJ2-7	TGTGCCAGCAGTCCCGATCATACTTGGACAGGGTTCTCCGAGCAGTACTTC	CASSPDHTWTGFSEQYF
TRBV5-6	NA	few	TRBJ1-1	TGTGCCAGCAGTCGTTTTACAGGGAGGGATACTGAAGCTTTCTTT	CASSRFTGRDTEAFF
TRBV19	TRBD2	NA	TRBJ2-2	TGTGCCACGACTAGCAGCATGGCCGGGGAGCTGTTTTTT	CATTSSMAGELFF
TRBV11-2	TRBD2	once	TRBJ2-3	TGTGCCAGCAGCTCGGGACTAGCGGGAGCGGTGGGAGATACGCAGTATTTT	CASSSGLAGAVGDTQYF
TRBV20-1	NA	once	TRBJ1-2	TGCAGTGCTCGGGACAACGGCTACACCTTC	CSARDNGYTF
TRBV27	NA	NA	TRBJ1-5	TGTGCCAGCAGCCGCCCAGGATTTCCCCAGCATTTT	CASSRPGFPQHF
TRBV9	NA	NA	TRBJ1-3	TGTGCCAGCAGCGTCACCGGAGGGGGGGTTTCTGGAAACACCATATATTTT	CASSVTGGGVSGNTIYF
TRBV6-5	NA	NA	TRBJ1-1	TGTGCCAGCAGGACAGGTGGATCTGAAGCTTTCTTT	CASRTGGSEAFF
TRBV4-2	TRBD2	NA	TRBJ2-1	TGTGCCAGCAGCTTGGGACTAGCGGGCAATGAGCAGTTCTTC	CASSLGLAGNEQFF
TRBV27	TRBD2	NA	TRBJ2-1	TGTGCCAGCAGTCCCCGGGGGGGGTCGGGAAATGAGCAGTTCTTC	CASSPRGGSGNEQFF
TRBV4-3	NA	once	TRBJ1-5	TGCGCCAGCAGCCAAGATGTGCAGGTCTTCAATCAGCCCCAGCATTTT	CASSQDVQVFNQPQHF
TRBV7-2	NA	NA	TRBJ2-5	TGTGCCAGCAGCTCTACAAGGAGGTACGAAGAGACCCAGTACTTC	CASSSTRRYEETQYF
TRBV21-1	NA	NA	TRBJ1-5	TGTGCCAGCAGCACACAGGGGAGGCCCCAGCATTTT	CASSTQGRPQHF
TRBV5-1	NA	few	TRBJ2-5	TGCGCCAGCAGAAGGGGGTCTTACAACTCGGGTGGGCAAGAGACCCAGTACTTC	CASRRGSYNSGGQETQYF
TRBV4-1	NA	NA	TRBJ2-6	TGCGCCAGCAGCCGCCAGGGGACCTCTGGGGCCAACGTCCTGACTTTC	CASSRQGTSGANVLTF
TRBV5-6	NA	NA	TRBJ2-7	TGTGCCAGCAGCTTGATGCACAGAAATTACGAGCAGTACTTC	CASSLMHRNYEQYF
TRBV6-1	TRBD1	NA	TRBJ1-5	TGTGCCAGCTGGGACAGAGCAAGCAATCAGCCCCAGCATTTT	CASWDRASNQPQHF
TRBV6-5	NA	few	TRBJ2-1	TGTGCCAGCAGTTACTCGGGGGCACCATACAATGAGCAGTTCTTC	CASSYSGAPYNEQFF
TRBV7-2	TRBD1	NA	TRBJ2-7	TGTGCCAGCAGCTTAGCGACAGGGTTGACAGGAGAGCAGTACTTC	CASSLATGLTGEQYF
TRBV6-1	NA	NA	TRBJ2-2	TGTGCCAGCAGCGACTCTCAGATTGGGGAGCTGTTTTTT	CASSDSQIGELFF
TRBV19	TRBD1	NA	TRBJ2-5	TGTGCCAGTAGTATAGGACAGGGAACGAAAGAGACCCAGTACTTC	CASSIGQGTKETQYF
TRBV6-1	TRBD2	once	TRBJ2-5	TGTGCCAGCAGTGAAAGAAGGGCTAGCGGGGCCGGGGCCCAGTACTTC	CASSERRASGAGAQYF
TRBV10-1	NA	once	TRBJ2-1	TGCGCCAGCAGCAATTCCCTACCAAACTTCCCCGACAATGAGCAGTTCTTC	CASSNSLPNFPDNEQFF
TRBV30	NA	NA	TRBJ1-4	TGTGCCTGGAGTCCATCGCGCTCAACTAATGAAAAACTGTTTTTT	CAWSPSRSTNEKLFF
TRBV6-1	NA	NA	TRBJ1-1	NA	CATAWGQGASTFF
TRBV19	TRBD2	NA	TRBJ2-2	TGTGCCAGTAGTATAAGCGGGAGCGGCACCGGGGAGCTGTTTTTT	CASSISGSGTGELFF
TRBV6-6	TRBD1	NA	TRBJ2-7	TGTGCCAGCAGTCCCTCGACAGGGTCCTACGAGCAGTACTTC	CASSPSTGSYEQYF